The 30 T cell receptor beta chains reported below all come from one sample, sequenced in a study of blood T cells in healthy people across ages. A sample-barcoded 5' primer and a J-beta primer mix were used in a second PCR of roughly 7 to 11 cycles. TCRdb fed the 5' RACE reads into MiXCR, producing one record per CDR3 protein. The sample carries 1,800,000 or so distinct CDR3 sequences, about two fifths recorded once. Source material: blood. The receptors shown here come from a human donor in good health.

This rearrangement joins TRBV29-1 to TRBJ1-4; TRBD1 aligns across 10 bases. Germline values: CDR1 SQVTM, CDR2 ANQGSEA. V was clipped by 1 base and J by 6 bases; unmatched bases: 11. The CDR3 contains 17 residues. CDR3 loop: CSVEGYLGTGVHEKLFF. The CDR3 DNA reads TGCAGCGTTGAAGGCTATCTTGGGACAGGGGTTCATGAAAAACTGTTTTTT.

Of note for this clonotype: One end of the junction fails to match germline, which may point to a read error. This rearrangement joins TRBV27 to TRBJ2-3, with TRBD1 matching over 7 bases. The CDR3 has 14 amino acids. The germline gives CDR1 MNHEY, CDR2 SMNVEV (reference sequence). The CDR3 sequence is CETTPGRGSDTQYF. As DNA, the CDR3 is TGCGAAACGACACCAGGCAGGGGGTCAGATACGCAGTATTTT.

This clonotype was picked up a small number of times. The chain is built from TRBV6-2 or TRBV6-3 and TRBJ2-5; D might be TRBD2 (6 bases). Germline V gene data show CDR1 as MNHEY and CDR2 as SVGEGT. V dropped 2 bases and J dropped 4 bases, with 11 bases sitting between them. The CDR3 consists of 14 residues. The CDR3 protein is CASSYGEVVETQYF. DNA of the CDR3: TGTGCCAGCAGTTACGGGGAGGTCGTAGAGACCCAGTACTTC.

Comments on this clonotype: Without the conserved terminal phenylalanine or tryptophan, this CDR3 likely stems from a read error. J is TRBJ2-3 and V is TRBV5-1, with 10 nucleotides matching TRBD2. Trimming at V came to 2 bases and at J to 1 base, leaving 4 bases not matched to a gene. CDR1 and CDR2 (germline): SGHRS, YFSETQ. The CDR3 is 16 amino acids. The CDR3 DNA reads as TGCGCCAGCAGCTTTAGCGGGGGGCCCGGCACAGATACGCAGTATTAT. This encodes CASSFSGGPGTDTQYY.

The chain's CDR3 is CASSHLGTSGGKTQYF. The CDR3 DNA follows: TGTGCCAGCAGCCACCTAGGGACTAGCGGGGGGAAGACCCAGTACTTC. The chain employs TRBV4-2 and TRBJ2-7; 15 positions agree with TRBD2. Near its end, the DNA agrees better with TRBJ2-5, so the J call may be wrong. The CDR3 totals 16 residues. Germline CDR1 and CDR2: LGHNA and YNFKEQ.

The rearrangement links TRBV28 to TRBJ2-1; no reliable D call. CDR3 length: 16 amino acids. CDR1 and CDR2 (germline): MDHEN, SYDVKM. V was cut by 5 bases and J by 0 bases, with 14 bases left in between. CDR3 in amino acids: CASSAMTASSYNEQFF. CDR3 sequence (DNA): TGTGCCAGCAGTGCGATGACCGCGAGCTCCTACAATGAGCAGTTCTTC.

V is TRBV7-2 and J is TRBJ1-1, with unresolved D. The CDR3 loop spans 15 amino acids. The germline gives CDR1 SGHTA, CDR2 FQGNSA. The V end lost 5 bases, the J end lost 1 base, and 14 bases lay between the germline ends. As DNA, the CDR3 is TGTGCCAGCAGCGTCGATCGACCCCCGAACACTGAAGCTTTCTTT. Amino acid sequence: CASSVDRPPNTEAFF.

The chain links TRBV29-1 to TRBJ2-3, with 7 bases identical to TRBD1. The germline gives CDR1 SQVTM, CDR2 ANQGSEA. This CDR3 is built from 12 residues. Losses at the gene ends were 3 bases for V and 3 bases for J; bases not matched to a gene: 0. For the CDR3, the DNA is TGCAGCGTTGAGGGACAGACAGATACGCAGTATTTT. Translated, it gives CSVEGQTDTQYF.

The V call is TRBV27, the J call TRBJ2-7; D is undetermined. The CDR3 has 11 amino acids. Per germline, CDR1 MNHEY and CDR2 SMNVEV (reference sequence). Between the trimmed V and J ends, which lost 6 bases and 3 bases, there was a span of 6 bases. The CDR3 sequence is CASRNLYEQYF. CDR3 coding DNA: TGTGCCAGCAGGAATCTCTACGAGCAGTACTTC.

The sample holds a few counts of this clonotype. J is TRBJ2-3 and V is TRBV3-1; D is ambiguous. The CDR3 loop spans 14 amino acids. V dropped 0 bases and J dropped 5 bases, with 9 bases sitting between them. Looked up from germline, CDR1 is LGHDT and CDR2 is YNNKEL (reference sequence). The DNA for the CDR3 is TGTGCCAGCAGCCAAGATCCCGAACTAGATACGCAGTATTTT. Protein: CASSQDPELDTQYF.

This chain joins TRBV20-1 and TRBJ2-3; D not certain. Germline CDR1 reads DFQATT; CDR2 reads SNEGSKA (reference sequence). V gave up 3 bases and J gave up 2 bases, with 18 bases separating them. The CDR3 sequence is 16 residues long. In DNA form, the CDR3 reads TGCAGTGCTAGTTCCCCCGCAGGATCCCTCACAGATACGCAGTATTTT. It codes for CSASSPAGSLTDTQYF.

The J gene is TRBJ2-2, the V gene TRBV12-3 or TRBV12-4; a possible D gene is TRBD2 (6 bases). CDR3 length: 14 amino acids. The germline V and J ends were trimmed by 6 bases and 3 bases, with 11 bases remaining between them. The CDR3 reads CASSRTTYTGELFF. CDR3 coding DNA: TGTGCCAGCAGCCGGACTACCTACACCGGGGAGCTGTTTTTT.

This clonotype was seen a few times. The chain combines TRBV6-1 with TRBJ1-2; 7 bases match TRBD1. Germline V lookup: CDR1 MNHNS, CDR2 SASEGT. The CDR3 contains 14 residues. The ends lost 5 bases at V and 4 bases at J; junction bases unmatched: 7. DNA for the CDR3: TGTGCCAGCAGTAAGGGGGCTCTGATCTATGGCTACACCTTC. It yields the protein CASSKGALIYGYTF.

This clonotype has just a few counts. The CDR3 loop is CASSQNFVQETQYF. The CDR3 DNA is TGTGCCAGCAGCCAGAATTTCGTCCAAGAGACCCAGTACTTC. The chain carries TRBV4-2 and TRBJ2-5, with D unresolved. The CDR3 consists of 14 residues. Trimming left V 3 bases short and J 1 base short, with 9 bases between. Germline values: CDR1 LGHNA, CDR2 YNFKEQ.

The V gene is TRBV20-1, the J gene TRBJ2-5; 13 bases are a match to TRBD2. The length of the CDR3 is 16 residues. Germline V gene data show CDR1 as DFQATT and CDR2 as SNEGSKA (reference sequence). Germline trimming cut 2 bases from V and 11 bases from J; bases unmatched to any gene: 14. For the CDR3, the DNA is TGCAGTGCTAGAAGTAGGGTGACTAGCGGGGGGACGCGGCAGTACTTC. This codes for CSARSRVTSGGTRQYF.

This sequence joins TRBV28 and TRBJ2-7; the D gene is possibly TRBD2 (6 bases). Trimming pared 5 bases from V and 3 bases from J, leaving 11 bases between. This CDR3 comprises 13 residues. Germline V gene lookup returns CDR1 MDHEN and CDR2 SYDVKM. The CDR3 sequence: CASSVRGNYEQYF. The DNA of the CDR3 is TGTGCCAGCAGTGTTCGGGGGAACTACGAGCAGTACTTC.

This clonotype was observed a handful of times. The genes are TRBV24-1 and TRBJ2-5; D is unclear. Germline values: CDR1 KGHDR, CDR2 SFDVKD. V lost 5 bases to trimming and J lost 1 base, with 7 bases between them. This CDR3 region has 13 residues. CDR3 DNA sequence: TGTGCCACCAGTGGATCTTTCCAAGAGACCCAGTACTTC. Its translation is CATSGSFQETQYF.

This clonotype has a handful of counts. The genes are TRBV28 and TRBJ2-7; TRBD1 might be the D (6 bases). Between the trimmed V and J ends, which lost 3 bases and 4 bases, there was a span of 13 bases. Germline V gene lookup returns CDR1 MDHEN and CDR2 SYDVKM. The CDR3 contains 14 residues. CDR3 region: CASSLQGIQYEQYF. CDR3 nucleotide sequence: TGTGCCAGCAGTTTGCAGGGGATCCAGTACGAGCAGTACTTC. Combining the CDR3 with reference TRBV28 and TRBJ2-7 gives the whole variable domain DVKVTQSSRYLVKRTGEKVFLECVQDMDHENMFWYRQDPGLGLRLIYFSYDVKMKEKGDIPEGYSVSREKKERFSLILESASTNQTSMYLCASSLQGIQYEQYFGPGTRLTVT.

This clonotype has a single count. The genes are TRBV12-3 or TRBV12-4 and TRBJ1-1; a weak D match, TRBD1 (6 bases). The CDR3 totals 15 residues. The ends were cut back, 7 bases at V and 6 bases at J, with 21 bases in the middle. Here the CDR3 reads CASIKGGAAVAEAFF. DNA of the CDR3: TGTGCCAGCATCAAAGGGGGAGCGGCCGTCGCTGAAGCTTTCTTT.

The chain has TRBV11-1 and TRBJ2-1; 10 bases are shared with TRBD1. After removal of 0 bases from V and 9 bases from J, the junction contained 14 bases not matched to a gene. This CDR3 spans 18 amino acids. Germline CDR1 reads SGHAT; CDR2 reads FQDESV (reference sequence). CDR3 loop: CASSLAEWDRGPWVEQFF. CDR3 DNA sequence: TGTGCCAGCAGCTTAGCAGAATGGGACAGGGGACCTTGGGTTGAGCAGTTCTTC.

The chain combines TRBV12-3 or TRBV12-4 with TRBJ2-5, with 7 bases lining up with TRBD1. Unmatched junction bases numbered 6, after V lost 7 bases and J lost 4 bases. The CDR3 extends over 13 amino acids. CDR3 nucleotides: TGTGCCAGCACCACGACAGGGCTAGAGACCCAGTACTTC. Its translation is CASTTTGLETQYF.

This chain uses TRBV20-1 with TRBJ2-3, with D tentatively TRBD2 (6 bases). Germline CDR1 DFQATT, CDR2 SNEGSKA (reference sequence). Trimming removed 3 bases at V and 1 base at J, with 23 bases between. This CDR3 has 18 residues. The CDR3: CSASYFGTRPFGTDTQYF. The CDR3 DNA follows: TGCAGTGCTAGCTACTTCGGGACTCGACCTTTCGGCACAGATACGCAGTATTTT.

There are a few counts of this clonotype. The chain recombines TRBV7-9 with TRBJ1-1; D not resolved. This CDR3 has 15 amino acids. The V and J ends lost 5 bases and 0 bases respectively, with 13 bases between them. Per the germline V gene, CDR1 is SEHNR and CDR2 is FQNEAQ (reference sequence). The CDR3 DNA sequence: TGTGCCAGCAGCGCGATACAGAACCTGAACACTGAAGCTTTCTTT. Protein: CASSAIQNLNTEAFF.

In this sample, this clonotype turned up a few times. J is TRBJ1-2 and V is TRBV29-1; no clear D gene. V was clipped by 7 bases and J by 0 bases, with 18 bases between them. Germline CDR1 reads SQVTM; CDR2 reads ANQGSEA. The CDR3 length is 15 residues. CDR3 nucleotides: TGCAGCGCCCTGGGTGGGGATGGAGCTAACTATGGCTACACCTTC. Its protein product is CSALGGDGANYGYTF.

V gene TRBV7-9 combines with J gene TRBJ2-5, with D possibly TRBD1 on 5 matching bases. Germline V gene sequence: CDR1 SEHNR, CDR2 FQNEAQ (reference sequence). With 3 bases removed from V and 4 bases from J, the gap between germline ends came to 9 bases. The CDR3 loop spans 13 amino acids. The CDR3 is CASSFQQGETQYF. CDR3 DNA: TGTGCCAGCAGCTTTCAGCAGGGAGAGACCCAGTACTTC.

This clonotype was recorded at least ten times. CDR3 region: CASSYSGQSQETQYF. The CDR3 nucleotides are TGTGCCAGCAGTTACTCTGGACAGAGCCAAGAGACCCAGTACTTC. The V call is TRBV6-6, the J call TRBJ2-5, with TRBD1 as a possible D gene (6 bases). The V end lost 0 bases, the J end lost 1 base, and 9 bases lay between the germline ends. The germline CDR1 and CDR2 sequences are MNHNY and SVGAGI (reference sequence). This CDR3 has 15 amino acids.

This clonotype has only a few counts. The chain recombines TRBV28 with TRBJ1-5; 7 nucleotides agree with TRBD1. The CDR3 contains 13 residues. Germline V gene data show CDR1 as MDHEN and CDR2 as SYDVKM. J gave up 5 bases and V 7 bases, and 5 bases lay outside the gene matches. The CDR3 loop is CASNQGGHQPQHF. CDR3 in DNA: TGTGCCAGCAACCAGGGGGGGCATCAGCCCCAGCATTTT. Full variable domain (missing parts from reference TRBV28 and TRBJ1-5): DVKVTQSSRYLVKRTGEKVFLECVQDMDHENMFWYRQDPGLGLRLIYFSYDVKMKEKGDIPEGYSVSREKKERFSLILESASTNQTSMYLCASNQGGHQPQHFGDGTRLSIL.

Details on this clonotype: A much larger clone differs from this one at a single base, so this may be a read error. The V call is TRBV29-1, the J call TRBJ2-7; D gene uncertain. Germline CDR1 is SQVTM and CDR2 is ANQGSEA. The CDR3 runs to 12 residues. V shed 5 bases and J shed 8 bases, with 16 bases lying between them. The CDR3 loop reads CSVLTEEGKQYF. The CDR3 DNA reads as TGCAGCGTTCTTACAGAGGAAGGCAAGCAGTACTTC.

The sample holds one count of this clonotype. The chain recombines TRBV29-1 with TRBJ1-4; unclear D gene. This CDR3 has 13 residues. V was pared by 5 bases and J by 6 bases, with 13 bases between. CDR1 is SQVTM and CDR2 is ANQGSEA in the germline V gene. CDR3 sequence: CSVLVVGYEKLFF. The DNA of the CDR3 is TGCAGCGTTCTAGTGGTAGGGTATGAAAAACTGTTTTTT. The full variable domain, with the rest looked up from reference TRBV29-1 and TRBJ1-4, is SAVISQKPSRDICQRGTSLTIQCQVDSQVTMMFWYRQQPGQSLTLIATANQGSEATYESGFVIDKFPISRPNLTFSTLTVSNMSPEDSSIYLCSVLVVGYEKLFFGSGTQLSVL.

Only a few counts were recorded for this clonotype. V usage is TRBV28 and J usage is TRBJ2-7; D is perhaps TRBD2 (6 bases). The CDR3 is 14 amino acids. Germline lookup yields CDR1 MDHEN and CDR2 SYDVKM. Trimming removed 5 bases from V and 2 bases from J, with 13 bases in between. Here the CDR3 DNA reads TGTGCCAGCAGTGCGGGGTACCTTCCCTACGAGCAGTACTTC. Translation gives CASSAGYLPYEQYF.